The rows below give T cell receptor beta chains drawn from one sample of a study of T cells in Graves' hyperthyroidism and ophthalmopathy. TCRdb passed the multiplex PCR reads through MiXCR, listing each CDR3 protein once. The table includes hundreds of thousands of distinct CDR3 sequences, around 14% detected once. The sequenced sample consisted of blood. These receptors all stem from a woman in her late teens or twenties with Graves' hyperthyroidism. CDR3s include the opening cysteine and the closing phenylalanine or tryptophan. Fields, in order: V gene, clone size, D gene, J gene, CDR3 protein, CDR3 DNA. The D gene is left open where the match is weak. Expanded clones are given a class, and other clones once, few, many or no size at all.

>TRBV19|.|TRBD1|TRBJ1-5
CASTKDRSSNQPQHF
TGTGCCAGTACCAAGGACAGGAGTAGCAATCAGCCCCAGCATTTT
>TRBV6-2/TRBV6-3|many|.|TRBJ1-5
CASSYTPLAADYQPQHF
TGTGCCAGCAGTTACACACCTTTGGCAGCTGACTATCAGCCCCAGCATTTT
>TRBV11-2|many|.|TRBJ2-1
CASSHDRSYNEQFF
TGTGCCAGCAGCCACGACAGATCCTACAATGAGCAGTTCTTC
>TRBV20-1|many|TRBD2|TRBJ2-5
CSAYKSGRGWETQYF
TGCAGTGCTTACAAGAGCGGGAGGGGGTGGGAGACCCAGTACTTC
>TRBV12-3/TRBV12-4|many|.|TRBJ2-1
CATMFYNEQFF
TGTGCCACCATGTTTTACAATGAGCAGTTCTTC
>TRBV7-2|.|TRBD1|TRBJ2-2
CASSLGRAGGEELFF
TGTGCCAGCAGCTTAGGAAGGGCAGGGGGCGAGGAGCTGTTTTTT
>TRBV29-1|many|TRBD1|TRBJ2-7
CSVLDRGGQYF
TGCAGCGTTCTGGACAGGGGTGGGCAGTACTTC
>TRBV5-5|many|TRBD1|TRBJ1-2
CASSPEQGNYGYTF
TGTGCCAGCAGCCCGGAACAGGGGAACTATGGCTACACCTTC
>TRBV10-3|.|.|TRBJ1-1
CGTGRSDTEAFF
TGTGGTACAGGTCGTTCTGACACTGAAGCTTTCTTT
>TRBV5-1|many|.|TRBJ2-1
CASSLTDGVDEQFF
TGCGCCAGCAGCCTAACGGATGGGGTGGATGAGCAGTTCTTC
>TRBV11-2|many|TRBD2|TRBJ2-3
CASSSNSGSFPDTQYF
TGTGCCAGCAGCTCCAATAGCGGGAGCTTCCCAGATACGCAGTATTTT
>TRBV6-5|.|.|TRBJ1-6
CASSYDPRGKYSPLHF
TGTGCCAGCAGTTACGACCCGAGGGGGAAATATTCACCCCTCCACTTT